The 19 T cell receptor beta chains in this list originate from one sample, sequenced in a study of T cell repertoires in cytomegalovirus infection (dated by TCRdb to about 2019). These receptors' antigens are unknown. According to the study, the label for this sample's treatment or condition signals: in vitro stimulation with specific CMV peptide epitopes to enrich CMV-specific T cells. Instrument on record: Illumina HiSeq 1500. Through fastp at Q25 and MiXCR, TCRdb rebuilt clones from the public reads, retaining in-frame beta chains. Every distinct CDR3 protein forms one entry, paired with its most common genes and DNA. Within this sample are roughly 350,000 distinct CDR3 sequences, with just under 35% of them counted one time only. The ten top clones hold about 14% of the sample. The sequencing here drew on cultured PBMCs, taken from culture after CMV antigen stimulation. These TCRs come from a human donor in good health (CMV status not recorded). Some clones in this sample may be carry-over from other donors' samples.

This clonotype was found a few times. The rearrangement links TRBV2 to TRBJ2-1, with D tentatively TRBD1 or TRBD2 (6 bases each). The CDR3 runs to 10 residues. Germline CDR1 SNHLY, CDR2 FYNNEI. V lost 9 bases and J lost 15, with 15 bases in between. CDR3 DNA sequence: TGTGCCAGAGGAGGGGGAGAGAGGTTCTTC. Encoded protein: CARGGGERFF.

The rearrangement links TRBV4-1 to TRBJ1-6, with 11 bases identical to TRBD1. The CDR3 has 14 residues. V shed 8 bases and J 7 bases; nucleotides not matched to a gene: 4. Germline loops: CDR1 MGHRA, CDR2 YSYEKL. The CDR3 reads CASGQGARNSPLHF. DNA of the CDR3: TGCGCCAGCGGACAGGGGGCTAGGAATTCACCCCTCCACTTT.

The chain joins TRBV10-2 to TRBJ1-1; D ambiguous. The CDR3 length is 13 residues. Deletions cut 1 base from V and 1 base from J, with 4 bases between. The germline V gene encodes CDR1 WSHSY and CDR2 SAAADI. In nucleotides, the CDR3 is TGCGCCAGCAGTGAGTACCAGAACACTGAAGCTTTCTTT. This translates into CASSEYQNTEAFF.

The rearrangement joins TRBV20-1 to TRBJ1-6; perhaps TRBD1 as D (5 bases). The CDR3 consists of 16 residues. V was pared by 0 bases and J by 5 bases, with 14 bases between. The germline gives CDR1 DFQATT, CDR2 SNEGSKA (reference sequence). CDR3 sequence reads: CSARDHTGTDNSPLHF. CDR3 coding DNA: TGCAGTGCTAGAGACCACACCGGGACGGATAATTCACCCCTCCACTTT.

This clonotype was found many times. The rearrangement uses TRBV6-2 or TRBV6-3 and TRBJ1-1; no reliable D call. Trimming shortened V by 6 bases and J by 0 bases, and 5 bases separated the two germline ends. Looked up from germline, CDR1 is MNHEY and CDR2 is SVGEGT. The CDR3 covers 12 residues. The CDR3 coding sequence is TGTGCCAGCAGAAGGGTGAACACTGAAGCTTTCTTT. This translates into CASRRVNTEAFF.

This chain links TRBV12-3 or TRBV12-4 with TRBJ1-1; D not certain. The CDR3 runs to 12 residues. V was shortened by 6 bases and J by 1 base, with 6 bases between the two germline ends. The CDR3 DNA is TGTGCCAGCAGCCAGAGGAACACTGAAGCTTTCTTT. Amino acids: CASSQRNTEAFF.

This clonotype was recorded a few times. The rearrangement joins TRBV5-1 to TRBJ2-7; no clear D. The CDR3 extends over 15 amino acids. V gave up 0 bases and J gave up 2 bases, with 12 bases separating them. Germline V CDR1 and CDR2: SGHRS, YFSETQ. The CDR3 reads CASSLDSLGPYEQYF. The CDR3 DNA follows: TGCGCCAGCAGCTTGGATTCGCTAGGGCCCTACGAGCAGTACTTC.

This clonotype was picked up a small number of times. V usage is TRBV6-2 or TRBV6-3 and J usage is TRBJ2-1; D assignment may be TRBD1 or TRBD2 (5 bases each). V was clipped by 3 bases and J by 8 bases, with 23 bases between them. This CDR3 spans 17 amino acids. From germline, CDR1 is MNHEY and CDR2 SVGEGT. Here the CDR3 reads CASSYLGDLWASDEQFF. In DNA form, the CDR3 reads TGTGCCAGCAGTTATCTCGGGGACCTTTGGGCGTCAGATGAGCAGTTCTTC.

The rearrangement links TRBV19 to TRBJ2-2, with 9 positions matching TRBD2. V shed 5 bases and J 7 bases; nucleotides not matched to a gene: 5. CDR1 is LNHDA, CDR2 SQIVND, per germline (reference sequence). The CDR3 loop spans 14 amino acids. In nucleotides, the CDR3 is TGTGCCAGTAGTCCTAGCGGGATCGGCGGGGAGCTGTTTTTT. Its protein is CASSPSGIGGELFF. Full variable domain (missing parts from reference TRBV19 and TRBJ2-2): DGGITQSPKYLFRKEGQNVTLSCEQNLNHDAMYWYRQDPGQGLRLIYYSQIVNDFQKGDIAEGYSVSREKKESFPLTVTSAQKNPTAFYLCASSPSGIGGELFFGEGSRLTVL.

The chain carries TRBV4-1 and TRBJ1-5; 7 bases agree with TRBD1. This CDR3 is 15 amino acids long. Germline CDR1 and CDR2: MGHRA and YSYEKL. Losses at the gene ends were 1 base for V and 7 bases for J; bases not matched to a gene: 7. The CDR3 DNA reads TGCGCCAGCAGCCAAGTTCAGGGGGTCGGGCAGCCCCAGCATTTT. The encoded protein is CASSQVQGVGQPQHF.

V gene TRBV27 combines with J gene TRBJ1-5; D is perhaps TRBD1 (6 bases). From germline, CDR1 is MNHEY and CDR2 SMNVEV (reference sequence). The V and J ends lost 7 bases and 2 bases respectively, with 9 bases between them. The CDR3 runs to 13 residues. CDR3 coding DNA: TGTGCCAGCAAACCAGGGGGCAATCAGCCCCAGCATTTT. Its translation is CASKPGGNQPQHF.

This clonotype has just a few counts. This rearrangement joins TRBV5-4 to TRBJ2-4; TRBD2 matches 13 bases. The CDR3 runs 17 residues. V trimming: 2 bases; J trimming: 8 bases; junction bases outside the gene matches: 10. The germline CDR1 and CDR2 sequences are SGHNT and YYREEE (reference sequence). The CDR3 sequence: CASSFGGTSGMRYIQYF. The CDR3 bases are TGTGCCAGCAGCTTTGGCGGGACTAGCGGGATGAGGTACATTCAGTACTTC. Based on the CDR3 plus reference TRBV5-4 and TRBJ2-4, the full variable domain is ETGVTQSPTHLIKTRGQQVTLRCSSQSGHNTVSWYQQALGQGPQFIFQYYREEENGRGNFPPRFSGLQFPNYSSELNVNALELDDSALYLCASSFGGTSGMRYIQYFGAGTRLSVL.

The chain employs TRBV7-2 and TRBJ1-5; D is unresolved. V lost 3 bases, J lost 5 bases, and 5 bases lay in between. Germline loops: CDR1 SGHTA, CDR2 FQGNSA. The CDR3 totals 12 residues. CDR3 DNA: TGTGCCAGCAGCTTTTATGATCAGCCCCAGCATTTT. Amino acid sequence: CASSFYDQPQHF.

The V call is TRBV4-1, the J call TRBJ2-5; TRBD1 agrees at 8 bases. This CDR3 is built from 16 residues. Germline V gene data show CDR1 as MGHRA and CDR2 as YSYEKL. V lost 1 base to trimming and J lost 5 bases; unmatched junction nucleotides: 9. CDR3 nucleotides: TGCGCCAGCAGCCAAGGCCAGGACAGGGTCCGGGAGACCCAGTACTTC. It codes for CASSQGQDRVRETQYF.

The chain couples TRBV4-3 to TRBJ1-6; 7 bases fit TRBD1. V lost 4 bases, J lost 5 bases, and 8 bases stayed unmatched. CDR1 and CDR2 (germline): LGHNA, YSLEER. The CDR3 covers 16 residues. Here the CDR3 reads CASSPFSGGNNSPLHF. The CDR3 DNA reads as TGCGCCAGCAGCCCCTTCTCAGGGGGTAATAATTCACCCCTCCACTTT.

The chain couples TRBV5-4 to TRBJ1-4; D gene uncertain. The CDR3 is 15 residues long. Germline CDR1 is SGHNT and CDR2 is YYREEE (reference sequence). V was clipped by 1 base and J by 1 base, with 8 bases between them. The CDR3: CASSLTVGTNEKLFF. In nucleotides, the CDR3 is TGTGCCAGCAGCTTGACAGTTGGAACTAATGAAAAACTGTTTTTT.

To note about this clonotype: A single base separates this from a much larger clone, so it may be a read error. This chain links TRBV19 with TRBJ2-3; 7 bases agree with TRBD2. The CDR3 loop spans 17 amino acids. Germline values: CDR1 LNHDA, CDR2 SQIVND (reference sequence). As DNA, the CDR3 is TGTGCCAGTGGTATAGAAGTCCTCGCGGGAGCAACAGATACGCAGTATTTT. It translates to CASGIEVLAGATDTQYF. The full variable domain, rest sourced from reference TRBV19 and TRBJ2-3, is DGGITQSPKYLFRKEGQNVTLSCEQNLNHDAMYWYRQDPGQGLRLIYYSQIVNDFQKGDIAEGYSVSREKKESFPLTVTSAQKNPTAFYLCASGIEVLAGATDTQYFGPGTRLTVL.

The rearrangement links TRBV4-3 to TRBJ1-6; D possibly corresponds to TRBD1 (5 bases). Trimming pared 0 bases from V and 6 bases from J, leaving 15 bases between. Per the germline V gene, CDR1 is LGHNA and CDR2 is YSLEER. The CDR3 contains 17 residues. The CDR3: CASSQDRGRPTNSPLHF. As DNA, the CDR3 is TGCGCCAGCAGCCAAGATCGGGGACGGCCGACTAATTCACCCCTCCACTTT.

The chain is built from TRBV5-1 and TRBJ2-1, with 7 positions matching TRBD1. The CDR3 sequence is 15 residues long. J gave up 1 base and V 1 base, and 2 bases lay outside the gene matches. The V gene's germline CDR1 is SGHRS and CDR2 YFSETQ. CDR3 protein: CASSLQGESYNEQFF. CDR3 in DNA: TGCGCCAGCAGCTTGCAGGGGGAATCCTACAATGAGCAGTTCTTC.